The rows below give T cell receptor beta chains drawn from one sample of a study of identical twins' blood T cells. TCRdb called the 5' RACE reads again in MiXCR, with one record for every CDR3 protein. The sample has 350,000 to 400,000 distinct CDR3 sequences; approximately 30% are singletons. Sequenced sample: PBMCs. Receptors originate from a woman between 18 and 50 years old in good health. CDR3s include the opening cysteine and the closing phenylalanine or tryptophan. The D gene is left open where the match is weak. Size is omitted from some rows. Given values are once, few, many or a class for expanded clones.

clone size	D gene	V gene	J gene	CDR3 protein	CDR3 DNA
few	-	TRBV3-1	TRBJ2-3	CASSQVPVDTQYF	TGTGCCAGCAGCCAAGTCCCGGTAGATACGCAGTATTTT
once	TRBD1	TRBV18	TRBJ1-5	CASSPTGGPYSNQPQHF	TGTGCCAGCTCACCGACAGGGGGCCCTTATAGCAATCAGCCCCAGCATTTT
-	-	TRBV4-1	TRBJ1-2	CASSQGVAANYGYTF	TGCGCCAGCAGCCAAGGGGTCGCAGCAAACTATGGCTACACCTTC
few	-	TRBV12-3/TRBV12-4	TRBJ2-7	CASSLRAYEQYF	TGTGCCAGCAGTTTAAGGGCCTACGAGCAGTACTTC
-	TRBD1	TRBV9	TRBJ1-5	CASSEGGDRYQPQHF	TGTGCCAGCAGCGAGGGAGGGGACAGGTATCAGCCCCAGCATTTT
many	-	TRBV6-1	TRBJ1-1	CASSESDRREAFF	TGTGCCAGCAGTGAATCAGACAGGAGAGAAGCTTTCTTT
once	TRBD1	TRBV20-1	TRBJ2-3	CSASPGQGRDTQYF	TGCAGTGCTTCGCCGGGACAGGGACGAGATACGCAGTATTTT
once	-	TRBV5-1	TRBJ2-3	CASSPIADTQYF	TGCGCCAGCAGCCCCATAGCCGATACGCAGTATTTT
-	-	TRBV6-5	TRBJ2-1	CASSLAGVGFNEQFF	TGTGCCAGCAGTTTAGCAGGGGTAGGCTTCAATGAGCAGTTCTTC
few	-	TRBV7-9	TRBJ1-1	CASSLVKGRGNTEAFF	TGTGCCAGCAGCTTAGTAAAGGGCCGAGGGAACACTGAAGCTTTCTTT
-	-	TRBV5-1	TRBJ1-5	CASSLEGFLNQPQHF	TGCGCCAGCAGCTTGGAAGGGTTCCTCAATCAGCCCCAGCATTTT